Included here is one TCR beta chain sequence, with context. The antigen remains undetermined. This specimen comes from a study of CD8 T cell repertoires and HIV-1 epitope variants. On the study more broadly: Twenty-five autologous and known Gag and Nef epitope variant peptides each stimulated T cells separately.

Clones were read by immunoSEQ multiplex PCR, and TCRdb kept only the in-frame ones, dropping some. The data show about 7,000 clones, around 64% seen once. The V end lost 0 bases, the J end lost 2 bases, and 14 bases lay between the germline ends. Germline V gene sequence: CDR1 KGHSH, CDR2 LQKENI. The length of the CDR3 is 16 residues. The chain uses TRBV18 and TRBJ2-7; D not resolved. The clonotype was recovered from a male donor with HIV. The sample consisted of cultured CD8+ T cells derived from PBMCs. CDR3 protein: CASSPPESLKTYEQYF. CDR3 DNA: TGTGCCAGCTCACCACCAGAAAGCCTCAAGACCTACGAGCAGTACTTC.